A single sample gave rise to the 3 T cell receptor beta chains below, sequenced in a study of shared clonotypes between healthy human individuals. Some clones are missing from TCRdb's copy, which holds only in-frame ones; the method was immunoSEQ multiplex PCR. Seen here are about 1.4 million clones, roughly 97% observed once, and the top ten hold roughly 1.1%. The specimen sequenced was naive CD4+ T cells sorted from blood. Described subset: CD45RA+ positively selected. Receptors were obtained from a young man in good health.

The rearrangement uses TRBV28 and TRBJ2-7; 11 bases are shared with TRBD2. V shed 8 bases and J 1 base; nucleotides not matched to a gene: 7. CDR1 and CDR2 (germline): MDHEN, SYDVKM. The CDR3 has 15 residues. The CDR3 bases are TGTGCCAGCGGGACTTTAGCGGGAGGGTCCTACGAGCAGTACTTC. It specifies CASGTLAGGSYEQYF. Together with reference TRBV28 and TRBJ2-7, the CDR3 gives the full variable domain: DVKVTQSSRYLVKRTGEKVFLECVQDMDHENMFWYRQDPGLGLRLIYFSYDVKMKEKGDIPEGYSVSREKKERFSLILESASTNQTSMYLCASGTLAGGSYEQYFGPGTRLTVT.

This chain uses TRBV28 with TRBJ2-1; D is unclear. The germline CDR1 and CDR2 sequences are MDHEN and SYDVKM. This CDR3 is 17 amino acids long. The germline V and J ends were trimmed by 5 bases and 6 bases, with 23 bases remaining between them. CDR3 bases: TGTGCCAGCAGTCATCAGGTTCGACTCTCCTTACCCAATGAGCAGTTCTTC. Translated: CASSHQVRLSLPNEQFF.

To note about this clone: This likely comes from a read error, as the CDR3 has no conserved phenylalanine or tryptophan at its end. The chain has TRBV5-1 and TRBJ2-7; TRBD2 matches 10 bases. In germline, CDR1 is SGHRS, CDR2 YFSETQ. The J segment lost 3 bases and the V segment lost 7 bases, leaving 10 bases of the junction unmatched. The CDR3 has 15 amino acids. Here the CDR3 reads CASGSGLAIDYEQYL. DNA for the CDR3: TGCGCCAGCGGCTCGGGACTAGCGATAGACTACGAGCAGTACCTC.